Listed below are T cell receptor beta chains from one sample, sequenced in a study of a mutant IDH1 vaccine in newly diagnosed glioma. Method: immunoSEQ multiplex PCR; TCRdb's copy keeps in-frame clones and lacks some. The sample records more than 55,000 clones, 82% being singletons. Their cognate antigens are unknown. Sequencing used PBMCs, obtained from a glioma patient whose treatment included an IDH1 peptide vaccine. These receptors all stem from a woman aged 18-30 years with glioma. Some clones in this sample may be carry-over from other donors' samples. Each CDR3 is given with its conserved first and last residue. A D gene is named only where the DNA matches it firmly. Expanded clones get a size class; other rows say once, few or many, or leave the size out.

DNA	CDR3	size	D	V	J
TGTGCCAGTAGAGATGGGACAGGGTTCAATCAGCCCCAGCATTTT	CASRDGTGFNQPQHF	-	TRBD1	TRBV19	TRBJ1-5
TGTGCCAGCAGCTTGCCGAGCTATGGCTACACCTTC	CASSLPSYGYTF	-	-	TRBV5-4	TRBJ1-2
TGTGCCAGCAGCTTGGGTAGGAACACTGAAGCTTTCTTT	CASSLGRNTEAFF	-	-	TRBV5-4	TRBJ1-1
TGTGCCAGCAGTTCGGGCGGTCATAGCAATCAGCCCCAGCATTTT	CASSSGGHSNQPQHF	-	-	TRBV6-5	TRBJ1-5
TGTGCCAGCAGCTCCCTACCCGGAACGGGACACACCTACGAGGGCTACACCTTC	CASSSLPGTGHTYEGYTF	-	-	TRBV7-6	TRBJ1-2
TGTGCCAGCAGTCCAAGACAGGGGAACTATGGCTACACCTTC	CASSPRQGNYGYTF	-	TRBD1	TRBV7-2	TRBJ1-2
TGTGCCTGGAGTGTCAGATCGGGGTACCTGACCTTC	CAWSVRSGYLTF	few	-	TRBV30	TRBJ1-2
TGTGCCAGCAGCCTTTGGACGGTCCCCGGGGAGCTGTTTTTT	CASSLWTVPGELFF	few	-	TRBV11-2	TRBJ2-2
TGTGCCAGCAGCGATGGACGTTCGAACACCGGGGAGCTGTTTTTT	CASSDGRSNTGELFF	-	-	TRBV7-8	TRBJ2-2
TGTGCCAGCAGCTCCCCCACCTCCTACGAGCAGTACTTC	CASSSPTSYEQYF	-	-	TRBV7-9	TRBJ2-7
TGTGCCAGCAGCCCCACTGAGGGCAATCAGCCCCAGCATTTT	CASSPTEGNQPQHF	-	-	TRBV7-9	TRBJ1-5
TGTGCCAGCAGTGAAATGGGCGGCTCTGGGGCCAACGTCCTGACTTTC	CASSEMGGSGANVLTF	once	-	TRBV6-1	TRBJ2-6
TGCAGCGTTGAAGGGGGGCGGGGAACGCCCTACGAGCAGTACTTC	CSVEGGRGTPYEQYF	once	-	TRBV29-1	TRBJ2-7